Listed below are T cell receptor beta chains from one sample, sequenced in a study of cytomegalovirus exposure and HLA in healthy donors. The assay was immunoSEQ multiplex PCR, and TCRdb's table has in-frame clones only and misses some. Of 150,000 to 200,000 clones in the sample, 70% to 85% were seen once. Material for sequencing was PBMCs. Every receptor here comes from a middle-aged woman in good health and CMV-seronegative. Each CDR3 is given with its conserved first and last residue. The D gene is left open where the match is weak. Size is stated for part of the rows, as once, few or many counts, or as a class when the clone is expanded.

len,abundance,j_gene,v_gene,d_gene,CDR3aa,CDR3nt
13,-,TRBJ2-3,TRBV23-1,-,CALTSHETDTQYF,TGCGCCCTGACTTCCCATGAAACAGATACGCAGTATTTT
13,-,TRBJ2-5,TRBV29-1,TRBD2,CSVGWIAGETQYF,TGCAGCGTCGGTTGGATAGCGGGAGAGACCCAGTACTTC
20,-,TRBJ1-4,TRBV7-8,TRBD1,CASSPDRVVGAGATNEKLFF,TGTGCCAGCAGCCCAGACAGGGTAGTGGGAGCAGGGGCAACTAATGAAAAACTGTTTTTT
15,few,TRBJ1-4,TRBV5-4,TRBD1,CASSLFGTANEKLFF,TGTGCCAGCAGCTTATTCGGGACAGCTAATGAAAAACTGTTTTTT
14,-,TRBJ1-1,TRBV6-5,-,CASSYSEGVTEAFF,TGTGCCAGCAGTTACTCCGAAGGGGTAACTGAAGCTTTCTTT
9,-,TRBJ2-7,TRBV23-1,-,CASSQRQYF,TGCGCCAGCAGTCAGAGACAGTACTTC
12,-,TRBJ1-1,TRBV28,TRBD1,CASTLGTAGAFF,TGTGCCAGCACCCTTGGGACAGCTGGCGCTTTCTTT
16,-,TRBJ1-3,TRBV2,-,CASSLLTGPFGNTIYF,TGTGCCAGCAGTCTACTGACAGGACCCTTTGGAAACACCATATATTTT
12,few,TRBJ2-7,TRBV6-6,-,CASTTQGYEQYF,TGTGCCAGCACTACACAGGGCTACGAGCAGTACTTC
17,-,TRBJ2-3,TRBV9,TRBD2,CASSVGLAGGRADTQYF,TGTGCCAGCAGCGTAGGCCTAGCGGGGGGGCGAGCGGATACGCAGTATTTT
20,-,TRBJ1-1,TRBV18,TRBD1,CASSPSRNKGVSRGTSEAFF,TGTGCCAGCTCACCAAGTCGCAACAAGGGGGTGTCCAGGGGGACTTCGGAAGCTTTCTTT
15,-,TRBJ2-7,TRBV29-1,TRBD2,CSVEWRLAGTYEQYF,TGCAGCGTTGAGTGGAGGCTAGCGGGGACCTACGAGCAGTACTTC
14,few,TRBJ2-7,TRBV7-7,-,CASSSGQNSYEQYF,TGTGCTAGCAGCTCCGGACAGAACTCCTACGAGCAGTACTTC
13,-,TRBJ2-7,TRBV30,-,CAWRTSTNYEQYF,TGTGCCTGGAGAACATCAACAAACTACGAGCAGTACTTC
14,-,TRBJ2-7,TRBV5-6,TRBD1,CASSFGQGTYEQYF,TGTGCCAGCAGCTTCGGACAGGGGACCTACGAGCAGTACTTC
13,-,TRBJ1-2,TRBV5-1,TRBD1,CASSPGTGNGYTF,TGCGCCAGCAGCCCCGGGACAGGGAATGGCTACACCTTC
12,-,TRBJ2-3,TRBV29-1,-,CSVRQGTDTQYF,TGCAGCGTTCGACAGGGCACAGATACGCAGTATTTT
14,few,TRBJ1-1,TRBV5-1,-,CASSGAQPNTEAFF,TGCGCCAGCAGCGGGGCACAGCCGAACACTGAAGCTTTCTTT
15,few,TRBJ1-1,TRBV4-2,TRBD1,CASSPQGAENTEAFF,TGTGCCAGCAGCCCACAGGGGGCGGAGAACACTGAAGCTTTCTTT
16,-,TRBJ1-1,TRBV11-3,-,CASSRRLGPMNTEAFF,TGTGCCAGCAGCCGGCGTTTGGGGCCCATGAACACTGAAGCTTTCTTT
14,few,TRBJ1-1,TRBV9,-,CASSVGQSNTEAFF,TGTGCCAGCAGCGTTGGGCAGTCGAACACTGAAGCTTTCTTT
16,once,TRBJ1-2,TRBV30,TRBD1,CALPGQGGAGTYGYTF,TGTGCCCTCCCGGGGCAGGGGGGCGCTGGGACCTATGGCTACACCTTC
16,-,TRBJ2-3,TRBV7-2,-,CASSPDRGIGTDTQYF,TGTGCCAGCAGCCCGGATAGGGGGATAGGCACAGATACGCAGTATTTT
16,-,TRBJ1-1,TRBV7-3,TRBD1,CASSLRAGGKNTEAFF,TGTGCCAGCAGCTTACGCGCAGGGGGCAAGAACACTGAAGCTTTCTTT
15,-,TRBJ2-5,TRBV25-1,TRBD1,CASSDFGTGVETQYF,TGTGCCAGCAGTGATTTTGGTACAGGGGTAGAGACCCAGTACTTC